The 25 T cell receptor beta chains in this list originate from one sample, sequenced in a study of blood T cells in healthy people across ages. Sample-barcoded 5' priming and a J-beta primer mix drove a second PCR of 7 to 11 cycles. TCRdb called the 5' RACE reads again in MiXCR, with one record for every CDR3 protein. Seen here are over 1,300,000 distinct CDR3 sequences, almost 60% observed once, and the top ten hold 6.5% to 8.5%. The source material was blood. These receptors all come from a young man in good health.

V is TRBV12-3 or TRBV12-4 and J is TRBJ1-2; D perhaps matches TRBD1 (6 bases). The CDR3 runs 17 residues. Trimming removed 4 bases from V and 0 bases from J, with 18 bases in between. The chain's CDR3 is CASSWNADRLANYGYTF. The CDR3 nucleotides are TGTGCCAGCAGTTGGAACGCTGACAGGTTAGCTAACTATGGCTACACCTTC.

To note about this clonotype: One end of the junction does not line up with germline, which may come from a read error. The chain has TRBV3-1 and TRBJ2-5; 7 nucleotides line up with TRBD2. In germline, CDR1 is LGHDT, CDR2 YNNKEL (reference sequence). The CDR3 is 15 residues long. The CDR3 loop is CASRQVWRGQETQYF. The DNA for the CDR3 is TGTGCCAGCAGGCAAGTTTGGCGGGGGCAAGAGACCCAGTACTTC.

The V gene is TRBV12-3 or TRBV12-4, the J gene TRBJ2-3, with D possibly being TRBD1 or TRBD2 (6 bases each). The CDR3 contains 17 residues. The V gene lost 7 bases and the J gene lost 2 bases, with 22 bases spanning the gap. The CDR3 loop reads CASTTSIGGTYTDTQYF. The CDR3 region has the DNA TGTGCCAGCACCACATCAATTGGGGGGACATACACAGATACGCAGTATTTT.

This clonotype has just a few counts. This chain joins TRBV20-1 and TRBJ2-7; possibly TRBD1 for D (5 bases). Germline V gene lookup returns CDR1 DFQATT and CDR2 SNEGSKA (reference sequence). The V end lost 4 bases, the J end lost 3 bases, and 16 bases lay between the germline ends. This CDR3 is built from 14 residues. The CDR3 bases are TGCAGTGCTAACAGGCAGGGTGTTATCTACGAGCAGTACTTC. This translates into CSANRQGVIYEQYF.

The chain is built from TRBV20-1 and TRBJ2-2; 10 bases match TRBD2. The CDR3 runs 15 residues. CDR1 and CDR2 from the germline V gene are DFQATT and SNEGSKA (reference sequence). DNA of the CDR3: TGCAGACGAAGCGGGACTAGCGCTAACACCGGGGAGCTGTTTTTT. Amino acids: CRRSGTSANTGELFF.

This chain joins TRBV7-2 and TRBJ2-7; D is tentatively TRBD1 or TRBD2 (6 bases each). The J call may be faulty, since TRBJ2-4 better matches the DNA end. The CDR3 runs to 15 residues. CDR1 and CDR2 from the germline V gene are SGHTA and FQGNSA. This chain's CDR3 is CASTRPGGVKNIQYF. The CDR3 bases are TGTGCCAGCACTCGCCCCGGGGGCGTCAAAAACATTCAGTACTTC.

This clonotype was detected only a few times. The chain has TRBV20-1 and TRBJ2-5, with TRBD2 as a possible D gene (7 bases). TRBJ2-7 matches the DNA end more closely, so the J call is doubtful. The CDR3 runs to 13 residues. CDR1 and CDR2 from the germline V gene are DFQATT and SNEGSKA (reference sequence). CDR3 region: CSAGLGGDNEQYF. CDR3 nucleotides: TGCAGTGCGGGTCTTGGGGGGGACAACGAGCAGTACTTC.

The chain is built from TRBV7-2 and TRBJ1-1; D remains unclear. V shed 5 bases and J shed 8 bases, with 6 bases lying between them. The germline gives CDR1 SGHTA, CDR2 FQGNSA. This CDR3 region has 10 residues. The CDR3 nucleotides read TGTGCCAGCAGCACAAGAGAAGCTTTCTTT. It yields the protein CASSTREAFF.

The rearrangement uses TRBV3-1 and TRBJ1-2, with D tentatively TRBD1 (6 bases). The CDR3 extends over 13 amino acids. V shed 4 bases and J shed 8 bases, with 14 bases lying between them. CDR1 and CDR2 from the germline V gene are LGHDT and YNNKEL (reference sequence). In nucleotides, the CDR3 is TGTGCCAGCAGCCGTGGGACATTAGAAGGCTACACCTTC. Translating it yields CASSRGTLEGYTF. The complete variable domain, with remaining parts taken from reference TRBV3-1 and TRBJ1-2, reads DTAVSQTPKYLVTQMGNDKSIKCEQNLGHDTMYWYKQDSKKFLKIMFSYNNKELIINETVPNRFSPKSPDKAHLNLHINSLELGDSAVYFCASSRGTLEGYTFGSGTRLTVV.

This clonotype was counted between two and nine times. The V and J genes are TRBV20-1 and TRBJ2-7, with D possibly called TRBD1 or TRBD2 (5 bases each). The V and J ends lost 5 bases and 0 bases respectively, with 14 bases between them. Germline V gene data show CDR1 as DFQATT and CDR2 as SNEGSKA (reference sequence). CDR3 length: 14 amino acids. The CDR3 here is CSAPGRGVSYEQYF. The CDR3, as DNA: TGCAGTGCTCCGGGACGGGGCGTCTCCTACGAGCAGTACTTC.

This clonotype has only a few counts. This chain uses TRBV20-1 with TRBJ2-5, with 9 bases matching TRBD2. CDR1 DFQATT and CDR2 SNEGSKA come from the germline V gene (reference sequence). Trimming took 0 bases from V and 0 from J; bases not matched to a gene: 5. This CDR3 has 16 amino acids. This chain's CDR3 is CSAREYLAGYQETQYF. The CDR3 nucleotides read TGCAGTGCTAGAGAGTACCTAGCGGGGTACCAAGAGACCCAGTACTTC.

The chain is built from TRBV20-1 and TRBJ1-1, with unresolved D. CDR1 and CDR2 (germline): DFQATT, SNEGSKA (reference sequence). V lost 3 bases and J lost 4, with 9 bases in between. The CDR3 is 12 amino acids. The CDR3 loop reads CSARALLTEAFF. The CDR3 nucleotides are TGCAGTGCTAGGGCCCTGCTCACTGAAGCTTTCTTT.

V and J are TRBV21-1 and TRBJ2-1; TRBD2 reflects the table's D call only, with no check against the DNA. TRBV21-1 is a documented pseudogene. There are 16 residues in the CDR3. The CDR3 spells CASSKSATRGVYEQFF. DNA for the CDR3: TGTGCCAGCAGCAAGTCGGCAACGCGGGGGGTTTATGAGCAGTTCTTC.

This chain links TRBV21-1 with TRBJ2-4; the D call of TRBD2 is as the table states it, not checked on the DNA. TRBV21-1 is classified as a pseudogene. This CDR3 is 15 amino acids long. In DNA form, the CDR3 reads TGTGCCAGCACCCCGAGGCCCACAGGCAAAAACATTCAGTACTTC. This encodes CASTPRPTGKNIQYF.

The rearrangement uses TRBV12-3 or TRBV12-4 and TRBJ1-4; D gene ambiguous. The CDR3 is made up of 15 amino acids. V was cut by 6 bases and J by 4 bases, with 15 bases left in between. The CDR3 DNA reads TGTGCCAGCAGCCCCACCGGCAGACTTAATGAAAAACTGTTTTTT. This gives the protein CASSPTGRLNEKLFF.

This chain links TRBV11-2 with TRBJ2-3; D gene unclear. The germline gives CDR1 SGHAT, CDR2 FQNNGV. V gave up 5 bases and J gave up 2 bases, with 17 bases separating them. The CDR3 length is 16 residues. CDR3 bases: TGTGCCAGCAGCCTCCAAGGGTCTTACTACACAGATACGCAGTATTTT. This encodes CASSLQGSYYTDTQYF.

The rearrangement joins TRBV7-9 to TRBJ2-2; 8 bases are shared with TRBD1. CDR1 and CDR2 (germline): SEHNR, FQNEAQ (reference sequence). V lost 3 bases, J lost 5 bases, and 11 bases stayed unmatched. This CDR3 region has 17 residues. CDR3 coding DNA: TGTGCCAGCAGCTTTTCCTCTACAGGGGGTGGTACCGGGGAGCTGTTTTTT. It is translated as CASSFSSTGGGTGELFF.

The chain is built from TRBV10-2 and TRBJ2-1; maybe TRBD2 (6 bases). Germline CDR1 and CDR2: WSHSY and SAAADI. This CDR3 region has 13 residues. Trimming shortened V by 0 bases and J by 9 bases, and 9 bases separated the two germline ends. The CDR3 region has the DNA TGCGCCAGCAGTGAGTCCGCGGGGAGTGAGCAGTTCTTC. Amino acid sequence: CASSESAGSEQFF.

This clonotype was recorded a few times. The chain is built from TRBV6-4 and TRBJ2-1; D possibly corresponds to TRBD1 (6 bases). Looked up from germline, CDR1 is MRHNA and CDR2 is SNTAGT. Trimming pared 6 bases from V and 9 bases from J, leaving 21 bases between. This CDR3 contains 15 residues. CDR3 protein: CASSLARGKEREQFF. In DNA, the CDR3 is TGTGCCAGCAGCCTGGCCAGGGGTAAGGAGCGTGAGCAGTTCTTC.

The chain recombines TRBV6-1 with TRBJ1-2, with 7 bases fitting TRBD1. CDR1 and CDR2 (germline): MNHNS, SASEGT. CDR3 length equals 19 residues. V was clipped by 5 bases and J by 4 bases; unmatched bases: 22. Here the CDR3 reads CASSKDHLGQPIFLYGYTF. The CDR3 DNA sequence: TGTGCCAGCAGTAAGGACCACCTGGGACAGCCTATTTTTCTCTATGGCTACACCTTC.

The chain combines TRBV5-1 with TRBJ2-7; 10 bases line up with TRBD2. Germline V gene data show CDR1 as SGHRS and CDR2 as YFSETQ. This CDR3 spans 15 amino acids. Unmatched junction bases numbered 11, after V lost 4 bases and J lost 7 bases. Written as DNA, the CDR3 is TGCGCCAGCAGCCACGGGACTAGCGCCTACAATGAGCAGTACTTC. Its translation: CASSHGTSAYNEQYF.

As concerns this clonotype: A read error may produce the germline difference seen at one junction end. The CDR3 DNA sequence: TGTGCTAGCAGCTTTGGGTCCGGGGCCCCCCTGAATGAGCAGTTCTTC. Its protein is CASSFGSGAPLNEQFF. V gene TRBV7-7 combines with J gene TRBJ2-1, with D tentatively TRBD1 or TRBD2 (5 bases each). CDR1 and CDR2 from the germline V gene are SSHAT and FNYEAQ (reference sequence). CDR3 length: 16 residues.

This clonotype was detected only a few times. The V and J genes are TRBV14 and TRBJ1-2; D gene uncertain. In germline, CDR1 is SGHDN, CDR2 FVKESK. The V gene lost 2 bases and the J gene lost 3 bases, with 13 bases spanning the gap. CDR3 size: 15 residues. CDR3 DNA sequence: TGTGCCAGCAGCCAAAAAACGGAGGGCTACTATGGCTACACCTTC. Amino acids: CASSQKTEGYYGYTF.

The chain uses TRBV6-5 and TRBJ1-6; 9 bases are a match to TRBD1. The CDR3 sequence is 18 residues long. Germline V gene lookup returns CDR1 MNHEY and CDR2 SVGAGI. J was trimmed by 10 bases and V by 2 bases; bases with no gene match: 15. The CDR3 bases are TGTGCCAGCAGTTACGGGGTACCTATCGGGACAGGGCAATCACCCCTCCACTTT. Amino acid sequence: CASSYGVPIGTGQSPLHF.

This chain's CDR3 is CASSSREVLRTDTQYF. DNA of the CDR3: TGTGCCAGCAGTTCGCGTGAGGTTCTACGCACAGATACGCAGTATTTT. This chain joins TRBV6-5 and TRBJ2-3; D gene uncertain. Deletions cut 4 bases from V and 1 base from J, with 15 bases between. The CDR3 runs 16 residues. CDR1 MNHEY and CDR2 SVGAGI come from the germline V gene.